This TCR beta chain was sequenced for a study of shared clonotypes between healthy human individuals. Turning to the study itself: Per donor, CD8 memory used one plate, CD8 naive used two, CD4 memory used three and CD4 naive used three.

General study points: Generally, naive subsets came out with larger estimated richness than memory subsets. It was the non-shared clonotypes that had lower generation probabilities than clonotypes shared by all four donors.

In its sample, this clone was seen once. Antigen: not known. The CDR3 runs 15 residues. Trimming cost V 1 base and J 5 bases, with 14 bases left between them. CDR1 is SEHNR and CDR2 is FQNEAQ in the germline V gene (reference sequence). CD45RO-negative, CCR7-positively selected cells formed the naive CD8 fraction, excluding terminally differentiated effector memory CD45RA+ cells. Every subset had its genomic DNA shared out evenly among several immunoSEQ plates. Clones were sequenced by immunoSEQ multiplex PCR, and TCRdb holds only the in-frame ones, with some missing. Of about 2.1 million clones listed, around 93% are singletons.

The chain is built from TRBV7-9 and TRBJ1-1; possible D gene TRBD1, 6 bases. This TCR was recovered from a man aged 18 to 35 in good health. Some clones in this sample may be carry-over from other donors' samples. The specimen was naive CD8+ T cells from PBMCs. CDR3 in amino acids: CASSLEGEARTEAFF. In nucleotides, the CDR3 is TGTGCCAGCAGCTTAGAGGGGGAAGCGAGGACTGAAGCTTTCTTT.